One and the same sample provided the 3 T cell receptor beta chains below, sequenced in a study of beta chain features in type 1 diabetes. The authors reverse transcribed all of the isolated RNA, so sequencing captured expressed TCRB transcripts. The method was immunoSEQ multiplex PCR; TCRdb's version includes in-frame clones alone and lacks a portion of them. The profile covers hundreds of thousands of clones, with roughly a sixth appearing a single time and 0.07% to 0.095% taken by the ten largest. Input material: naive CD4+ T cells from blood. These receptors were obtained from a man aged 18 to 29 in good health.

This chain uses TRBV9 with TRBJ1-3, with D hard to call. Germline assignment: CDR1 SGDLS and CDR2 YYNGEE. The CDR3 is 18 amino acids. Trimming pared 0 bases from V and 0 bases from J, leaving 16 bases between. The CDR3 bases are TGTGCCAGCAGCGTAGCTATCGGACGCACTAGCTCTGGAAACACCATATATTTT. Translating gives CASSVAIGRTSSGNTIYF.

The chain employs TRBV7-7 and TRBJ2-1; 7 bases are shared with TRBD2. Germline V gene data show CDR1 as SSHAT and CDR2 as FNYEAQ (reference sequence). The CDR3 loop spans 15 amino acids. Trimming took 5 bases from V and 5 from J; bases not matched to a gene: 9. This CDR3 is CASSLTGGANNEQFF. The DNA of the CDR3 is TGTGCCAGCAGCCTCACGGGGGGAGCAAACAATGAGCAGTTCTTC.

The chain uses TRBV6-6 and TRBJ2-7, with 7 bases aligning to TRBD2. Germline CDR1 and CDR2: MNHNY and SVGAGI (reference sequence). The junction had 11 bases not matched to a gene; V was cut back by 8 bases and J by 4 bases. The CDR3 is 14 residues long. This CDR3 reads CASEGEGPLYEQYF. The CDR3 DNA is TGTGCCAGCGAAGGGGAGGGGCCGTTGTACGAGCAGTACTTC.